This TCR beta chain stems from a study of T-cell memory formation after mild COVID-19. About the research overall: The two donors had largely donor-specific TCR clusters.

Ten or more counts support this clonotype. Antigen specificity is unknown. Study results and limitations: The main location of contracting CD4+ clones was CM and EM, and that of contracting CD8+ clones was EMRA. The appearance of some responding clones in pre-infection memory suggested that cross-reactive memory joined.

Via MiXCR, TCRdb re-called the 5' RACE reads, giving one row per CDR3 protein. Counted here are about 38,000 distinct CDR3 sequences, 11% occurring once; the ten biggest clones make up roughly 29%. The V gene's germline CDR1 is SNHLY and CDR2 FYNNEI. There are 15 residues in the CDR3. V dropped 6 bases and J dropped 6 bases, with 17 bases sitting between them. The receptor comes from a man younger than 35 who had mild COVID-19 (a few samples of this study predate the infection). Cell type and time point are not known. This chain connects TRBV2 to TRBJ2-2; D possibly uses TRBD1 or TRBD2 (5 bases each). Sequencing used PBMCs or a T cell subset sorted from them (not recorded which). The CDR3 DNA follows: TGTGCCAGCAGCTTGCTCGGGGCCCTGCCCGGGGAGCTGTTTTTT. It yields the protein CASSLLGALPGELFF.